This paragraph reports one T cell receptor beta chain. The target antigen is unknown. These data originate in a study of CD8 T cells in Susac syndrome. Study observations and caveats: In Susac syndrome, CD8+ expansion was highest in TEMRA and active disease.

Reverse transcription of roughly 0.5 to 1 ug RNA used random hexamers. Multiplex PCR with immunoSEQ amplified the TCR beta CDR3 across 54 Vbeta and 13 Jbeta. From the immunoSEQ multiplex PCR reads, TCRdb called clonotypes with MiXCR, one entry per CDR3 protein. This sample carries about 130,000 distinct CDR3 sequences, around 95% of them seen once, and the ten largest clones take about 0.19%. The CDR3 loop spans 14 amino acids. V lost 7 bases and J lost 4; bases outside the gene matches: 9. Germline lookup yields CDR1 GTSNPN and CDR2 SVGIG (reference sequence). TEMRA cells were enriched by FACS, while CD8+ and CD4+ T cells were obtained through a negative isolation that was performed magnetically.

The chain couples TRBV30 to TRBJ2-3, with 9 bases that match TRBD1. The sequencing sample was made of CD8+ T cells from PBMCs. The sequence derives from a human donor with Susac syndrome. CDR3 nucleotides: TGTGCCTCAGGGGGGACAGGGTCTTCAGATACGCAGTATTTT. It translates to CASGGTGSSDTQYF.